This T cell receptor (beta chain) was found in a study of cytomegalovirus exposure and HLA in healthy donors. Study-wide background: From donors who were HLA-typed, an early data release held approximately 84 million unique TCRs. Whole-study results and caveats: The authors assumed roughly uniform sequencing depth across donors for presence/absence analyses. 150 to 200 TCR beta chains were listed as cytomegalovirus-associated. In a later analysis, a missense DCLRE1C variant was linked to TCR beta V- and J-gene trimming.

Looked up from germline, CDR1 is LNHDA and CDR2 is SQIVND (reference sequence). The CDR3 is 14 residues long. Trimming cost V 6 bases and J 5 bases; bases outside gene matches: 6. Primers included in the PCR were 60 Vbeta and 13 Jbeta primers. Profiled with immunoSEQ multiplex PCR; TCRdb holds only in-frame clones, not every one. This sample has about 110,000 clones; 81% occur once, and the top ten carry 2.2%. Concerning this clone: Its antigen is not identified.

Sequenced: PBMCs. The TCR sequence derives from a woman in her 30s in good health and CMV-seronegative. The chain has TRBV19 and TRBJ1-5; 8 bases are shared with TRBD1. The CDR3 region has the DNA TGTGCCAGTAGCATGGACAGGGATGATCAGCCCCAGCATTTT. The encoded protein is CASSMDRDDQPQHF.